What follows are 14 T cell receptor beta chains derived from one specimen sequenced in a study of cytomegalovirus exposure and HLA in healthy donors. PCR used 60 Vbeta primers and 13 Jbeta primers. Profiled with immunoSEQ multiplex PCR; TCRdb holds only in-frame clones, not every one. The sample consists of 120,000 or so clones, more than 60% of them appearing once. The sample was PBMCs. These receptor sequences come from a man younger than 40 in good health and CMV-seronegative.

In DNA, the CDR3 is TGTGCCAGTAGTACAACAGGGTCGAGTAAGTACGAGCAGTACTTC. Translated, it gives CASSTTGSSKYEQYF. The rearrangement uses TRBV19 and TRBJ2-7, with D possibly TRBD1 on 6 matching bases. Germline V lookup: CDR1 LNHDA, CDR2 SQIVND (reference sequence). Trimming pared 4 bases from V and 4 bases from J, leaving 17 bases between. The CDR3 extends over 15 amino acids.

This clone was picked up a small number of times. The chain employs TRBV2 and TRBJ2-5, with 7 bases lining up with TRBD2. The J call may be incorrect, as the DNA end agrees better with TRBJ2-7. Germline V gives CDR1 SNHLY, CDR2 FYNNEI. This CDR3 contains 13 residues. The DNA for the CDR3 is TGTGCCAGCTCCATAGCGGGCTCCTACGAGCAGTACTTC. Residues: CASSIAGSYEQYF.

CDR3 residues: CASSSTGGGLTTQYF. CDR3 bases: TGTGCCAGCAGCTCGACAGGGGGAGGACTTACTACGCAGTATTTT. J is TRBJ2-3 and V is TRBV5-6; 9 bases fit TRBD1. Germline CDR1 is SGHDT and CDR2 is YYEEEE. With 3 bases clipped from V and 8 bases from J, the junction kept 10 bases outside the gene matches. The CDR3 covers 15 residues.

This clone was observed a handful of times. This rearrangement joins TRBV29-1 to TRBJ2-7; perhaps TRBD2 as D (6 bases). V lost 6 bases and J lost 7, with 13 bases in between. Germline-derived CDR1 and CDR2 are SQVTM and ANQGSEA. The length of the CDR3 is 11 residues. CDR3 DNA: TGCAGCGTCAGGGCGGGGCGGGAGCAGTACTTC. It encodes CSVRAGREQYF.

The chain links TRBV5-1 to TRBJ2-7; a weak D match, TRBD2 (5 bases). CDR3 length: 13 amino acids. Trimming cost V 2 bases and J 0 bases, with 6 bases left between them. The V gene's germline CDR1 is SGHRS and CDR2 YFSETQ. The CDR3 protein is CASSFDYSYEQYF. The CDR3 bases are TGCGCCAGCAGCTTCGACTACTCCTACGAGCAGTACTTC.

The chain employs TRBV5-1 and TRBJ2-5, with D perhaps matching TRBD1 (6 bases). The DNA end is a closer match to TRBJ2-7, so the J assignment may be wrong. The germline gives CDR1 SGHRS, CDR2 YFSETQ. The CDR3 is 16 amino acids. The CDR3 sequence: CASSWTRQDRGNEQYF. CDR3 DNA: TGCGCCAGCAGCTGGACCCGACAGGATAGAGGGAACGAGCAGTACTTC.

The chain is built from TRBV5-1 and TRBJ1-3, with D tentatively TRBD1 (6 bases). Germline CDR1 is SGHRS and CDR2 is YFSETQ. Trimming pared 4 bases from V and 1 base from J, leaving 24 bases between. There are 19 residues in the CDR3. CDR3 sequence reads: CASSPRGREERGSGNTIYF. The DNA for the CDR3 is TGCGCCAGCAGCCCCAGGGGTCGGGAAGAGCGGGGGTCTGGAAACACCATATATTTT.

The chain couples TRBV27 to TRBJ2-2; D may be TRBD1 (7 bases). V shed 5 bases and J shed 2 bases, with 12 bases lying between them. Per the germline V gene, CDR1 is MNHEY and CDR2 is SMNVEV (reference sequence). CDR3 size: 15 residues. The CDR3 loop is CASSPQGGNTGELFF. The CDR3 region has the DNA TGTGCCAGCAGTCCGCAGGGGGGAAACACCGGGGAGCTGTTTTTT.

The chain joins TRBV5-1 to TRBJ1-3; 9 bases match TRBD1. This CDR3 is built from 16 residues. Germline-derived CDR1 and CDR2 are SGHRS and YFSETQ. Losses at the gene ends were 4 bases for V and 0 bases for J; bases not matched to a gene: 5. CDR3: CASSPGQGFSGNTIYF. CDR3 DNA sequence: TGCGCCAGCAGCCCAGGACAGGGGTTCTCTGGAAACACCATATATTTT.

The genes are TRBV7-2 and TRBJ2-5, with D possibly being TRBD1 (6 bases). The CDR3 consists of 13 residues. Trimming pared 5 bases from V and 4 bases from J, leaving 11 bases between. Germline V gives CDR1 SGHTA, CDR2 FQGNSA. CDR3 nucleotide sequence: TGTGCCAGCAGCCTTAGGGGGTCAGAGACCCAGTACTTC. It codes for CASSLRGSETQYF. The full variable domain, completed using reference TRBV7-2 and TRBJ2-5, is GAGVSQSPSNKVTEKGKDVELRCDPISGHTALYWYRQSLGQGLEFLIYFQGNSAPDKSGLPSDRFSAERTGGSVSTLTIQRTQQEDSAVYLCASSLRGSETQYFGPGTRLLVL.

This clone has a handful of counts. The gene calls are TRBV5-1 and TRBJ2-7; no definite D call. Trimming pared 3 bases from V and 0 bases from J, leaving 7 bases between. This CDR3 is 13 amino acids long. Germline V gene data show CDR1 as SGHRS and CDR2 as YFSETQ. The CDR3 loop reads CASSSTTSYEQYF. The CDR3 DNA follows: TGCGCCAGCAGCTCCACTACCTCCTACGAGCAGTACTTC.

The V gene is TRBV28, the J gene TRBJ1-2; no definite D call. This CDR3 spans 13 amino acids. Germline V gene lookup returns CDR1 MDHEN and CDR2 SYDVKM. The CDR3 spells CASLQALGYGYTF. In DNA, the CDR3 is TGTGCTTCCCTCCAGGCGTTGGGCTATGGCTACACCTTC.

The rearrangement links TRBV28 to TRBJ1-1; unclear D gene. This CDR3 comprises 12 residues. The V gene lost 5 bases and the J gene lost 12 bases, with 16 bases spanning the gap. CDR1 and CDR2 (germline): MDHEN, SYDVKM. CDR3 DNA sequence: TGTGCCAGCAGTCTAGGCCAATACTCGACTTTCTTT. Its protein is CASSLGQYSTFF. The full variable domain, with the rest looked up from reference TRBV28 and TRBJ1-1, is DVKVTQSSRYLVKRTGEKVFLECVQDMDHENMFWYRQDPGLGLRLIYFSYDVKMKEKGDIPEGYSVSREKKERFSLILESASTNQTSMYLCASSLGQYSTFFGQGTRLTVV.

The rearrangement links TRBV29-1 to TRBJ2-3, with a possible D match to TRBD1 (5 bases). CDR3 length: 13 amino acids. Looked up from germline, CDR1 is SQVTM and CDR2 is ANQGSEA. V gave up 3 bases and J gave up 1 base, with 8 bases separating them. CDR3 protein: CSVEGQGTDTQYF. DNA of the CDR3: TGCAGCGTTGAGGGGCAGGGCACAGATACGCAGTATTTT.